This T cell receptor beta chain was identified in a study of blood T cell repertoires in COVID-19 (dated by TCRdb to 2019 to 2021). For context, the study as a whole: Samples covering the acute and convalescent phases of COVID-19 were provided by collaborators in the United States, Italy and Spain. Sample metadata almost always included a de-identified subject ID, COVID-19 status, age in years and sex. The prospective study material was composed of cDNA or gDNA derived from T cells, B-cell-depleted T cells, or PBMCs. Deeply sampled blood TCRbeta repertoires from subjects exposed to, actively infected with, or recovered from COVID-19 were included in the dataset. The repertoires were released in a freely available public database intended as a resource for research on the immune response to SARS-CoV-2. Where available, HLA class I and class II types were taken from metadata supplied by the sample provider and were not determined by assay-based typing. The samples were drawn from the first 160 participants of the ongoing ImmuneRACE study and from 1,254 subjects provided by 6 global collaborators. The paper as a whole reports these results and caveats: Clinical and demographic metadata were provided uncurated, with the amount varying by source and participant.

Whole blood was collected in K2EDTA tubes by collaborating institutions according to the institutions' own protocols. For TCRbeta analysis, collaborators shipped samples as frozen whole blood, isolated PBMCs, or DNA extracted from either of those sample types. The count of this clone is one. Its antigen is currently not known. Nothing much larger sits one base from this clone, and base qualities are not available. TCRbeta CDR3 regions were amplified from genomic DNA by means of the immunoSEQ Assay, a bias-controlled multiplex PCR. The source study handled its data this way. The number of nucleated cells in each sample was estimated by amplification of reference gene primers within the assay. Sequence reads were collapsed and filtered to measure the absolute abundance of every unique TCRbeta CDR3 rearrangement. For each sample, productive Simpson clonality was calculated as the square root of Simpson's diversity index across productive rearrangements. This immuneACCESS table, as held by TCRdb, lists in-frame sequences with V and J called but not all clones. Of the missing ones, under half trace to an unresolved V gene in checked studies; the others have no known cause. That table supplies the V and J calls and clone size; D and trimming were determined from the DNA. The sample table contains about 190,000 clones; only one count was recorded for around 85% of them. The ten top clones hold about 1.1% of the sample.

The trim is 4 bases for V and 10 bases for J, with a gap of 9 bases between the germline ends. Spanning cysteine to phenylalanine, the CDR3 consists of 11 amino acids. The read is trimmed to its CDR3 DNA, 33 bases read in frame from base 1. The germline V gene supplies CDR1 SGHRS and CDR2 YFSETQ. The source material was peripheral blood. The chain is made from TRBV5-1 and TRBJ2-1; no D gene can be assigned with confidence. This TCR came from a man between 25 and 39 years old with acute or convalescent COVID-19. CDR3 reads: CASSITLEQFF. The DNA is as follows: TGCGCCAGCAGCATCACTCTCGAGCAGTTCTTC.